A selection of T cell receptor beta chains follows, all from one sample in a study of cytomegalovirus exposure and HLA in healthy donors. The assay was immunoSEQ multiplex PCR, and TCRdb's table has in-frame clones only and misses some. The sample records over 90,000 clones, around 77% being singletons. Material for sequencing was PBMCs. Source of these receptors: a woman aged 60-70 years in good health and CMV-seropositive. CDR3s include the opening cysteine and the closing phenylalanine or tryptophan. A D gene is named only where the DNA matches it firmly. Some rows have no size entry. The others give once, few or many, or a class for an expanded clone.

V gene	clone size	J gene	D gene	CDR3 protein	CDR3 DNA
TRBV5-6	-	TRBJ1-1	TRBD1	CASSRQGREAFF	TGTGCCAGCAGTCGACAGGGCAGGGAGGCTTTCTTT
TRBV5-4	-	TRBJ1-1	-	CASSLRTEGFEAFF	TGTGCCAGCAGCTTAAGGACAGAGGGATTTGAAGCTTTCTTT
TRBV30	-	TRBJ1-2	TRBD1	CACRDQGAYGYTF	TGTGCCTGTCGGGACCAGGGGGCATATGGCTACACCTTC
TRBV30	-	TRBJ1-2	TRBD1	CAWSVGGIGGYTF	TGTGCCTGGAGTGTAGGGGGCATCGGGGGCTACACCTTC
TRBV6-5	-	TRBJ2-7	TRBD2	CASSYLRTSGSHEQYF	TGTGCCAGCAGTTACTTACGGACTAGCGGGAGCCACGAGCAGTACTTC
TRBV9	-	TRBJ1-5	-	CASSAQGGSNQPQHF	TGTGCCAGCAGCGCCCAGGGTGGGAGCAATCAGCCCCAGCATTTT
TRBV15	-	TRBJ2-7	TRBD2	CATSNSGRDDEQYF	TGTGCCACCAGCAATAGCGGGAGGGACGACGAGCAGTACTTC
TRBV7-9	-	TRBJ2-3	-	CASSQSWAGFTDTQYF	TGTGCCAGCAGCCAGTCGTGGGCGGGCTTCACAGATACGCAGTATTTT
TRBV2	-	TRBJ2-1	TRBD1	CASRGTGDPYNEQFF	TGTGCCAGCAGGGGGACAGGGGACCCCTACAATGAGCAGTTCTTC
TRBV5-1	-	TRBJ2-7	-	CASSNGVSPYEQYF	TGCGCCAGCAGCAACGGGGTCAGTCCATACGAGCAGTACTTC
TRBV7-2	-	TRBJ1-3	-	CASSLEGISGNTIYF	TGTGCCAGCAGCTTGGAGGGGATCTCTGGAAACACCATATATTTT
TRBV6-5	-	TRBJ1-4	-	CASSIRDEKLFF	TGTGCCAGCAGTATCAGGGATGAAAAACTGTTTTTT
TRBV10-3	-	TRBJ2-3	-	CAISESWGERDTQYF	TGTGCCATCAGTGAGTCGTGGGGGGAGAGGGATACGCAGTATTTT
TRBV11-1	-	TRBJ1-1	-	CASSLFLNSEAFF	TGTGCCAGCAGCTTATTTCTAAATTCTGAAGCTTTCTTT
TRBV4-1	-	TRBJ1-1	TRBD1	CASSQGPGGTEAFF	TGCGCCAGCAGCCAAGGACCAGGGGGCACTGAAGCTTTCTTT
TRBV6-6	-	TRBJ1-2	-	CASSQGWDYGYTF	TGTGCCAGCAGTCAGGGGTGGGACTATGGCTACACCTTC
TRBV4-1	few	TRBJ2-7	-	CASSQVGGSEQYF	TGCGCCAGCAGCCAAGTCGGGGGATCCGAGCAGTACTTC
TRBV2	-	TRBJ1-5	TRBD1	CASVGDRGHQPQHF	TGTGCCAGCGTTGGGGACAGGGGGCATCAGCCCCAGCATTTT
TRBV11-2	-	TRBJ1-2	-	CASSLDSYPNYGYTF	TGTGCCAGCAGCTTAGACTCCTACCCGAACTATGGCTACACCTTC
TRBV19	-	TRBJ1-5	-	CASSISQTTTVNQPQHF	TGTGCCAGTAGTATCTCGCAAACGACGACAGTGAATCAGCCCCAGCATTTT
TRBV5-5	-	TRBJ1-1	-	CASSPGHQNTEAFF	TGTGCCAGCAGCCCGGGACATCAGAACACTGAAGCTTTCTTT
TRBV19	-	TRBJ2-2	TRBD1	CASRDRGNTGELFF	TGTGCCAGTAGGGACAGGGGGAACACCGGGGAGCTGTTTTTT
TRBV19	-	TRBJ2-7	-	CASSDISGLVVGEQYF	TGTGCCAGTAGTGACATTAGCGGTCTGGTCGTCGGGGAGCAGTACTTC
TRBV19	-	TRBJ2-3	-	CASSEAGYSTDTQYF	TGTGCCAGTAGTGAGGCGGGATACAGCACAGATACGCAGTATTTT
TRBV2	once	TRBJ2-5	-	CASSEAEGENQETQYF	TGTGCCAGCAGTGAAGCGGAAGGAGAGAACCAAGAGACCCAGTACTTC
TRBV28	-	TRBJ1-2	-	CASRRGWGVAGYTF	TGTGCCAGCAGACGAGGTTGGGGGGTGGCTGGCTACACCTTC
TRBV9	-	TRBJ2-3	TRBD1	CASSSQGAGTDTQYF	TGTGCCAGCAGCTCTCAGGGGGCGGGCACAGATACGCAGTATTTT
TRBV6-5	-	TRBJ2-7	TRBD2	CATQAGTSSYEQYF	TGTGCCACTCAAGCCGGGACTAGTTCCTACGAGCAGTACTTC
TRBV13	-	TRBJ1-4	TRBD1	CASRDRDRGNEKLFF	TGTGCCAGCAGGGACCGGGACAGGGGAAATGAAAAACTGTTTTTT
TRBV6-5	-	TRBJ2-1	-	CASRRHRHSYNEQFF	TGTGCCAGCAGACGACACAGGCACTCCTACAATGAGCAGTTCTTC
TRBV28	once	TRBJ2-3	TRBD2	CASSLWGGRRLTTDTQYF	TGTGCCAGCAGTTTATGGGGCGGGAGGCGCCTAACTACAGATACGCAGTATTTT
TRBV25-1	once	TRBJ1-6	-	CASSELGADNSPLHF	TGTGCCAGCAGTGAATTGGGGGCGGATAATTCACCCCTCCACTTT
TRBV19	-	TRBJ1-1	TRBD1	CASSTDRGANTEAFF	TGTGCCAGTAGTACAGACAGGGGCGCGAACACTGAAGCTTTCTTT
TRBV6-1	-	TRBJ1-5	-	CASRSGVGSNQPQHF	TGTGCCAGCAGGTCCGGGGTGGGAAGCAATCAGCCCCAGCATTTT
TRBV5-4	once	TRBJ1-2	-	CASATLGAASPLYGYTF	TGTGCCAGCGCTACGTTAGGGGCGGCCAGCCCTCTGTATGGCTACACCTTC
TRBV28	-	TRBJ2-7	-	CASSQTNNYEQYF	TGTGCCAGCAGTCAAACCAACAACTACGAGCAGTACTTC
TRBV5-1	once	TRBJ2-1	-	CASSLERTFFNEQFF	TGCGCCAGCAGCTTGGAAAGGACTTTCTTCAATGAGCAGTTCTTC
TRBV7-9	few	TRBJ2-2	-	CASSTGGWELFF	TGTGCCAGCAGCACCGGGGGTTGGGAGCTGTTTTTT
TRBV5-6	-	TRBJ1-1	-	CASSLAHPDRSNTEAFF	TGTGCCAGCAGCTTGGCCCATCCAGACAGATCGAACACTGAAGCTTTCTTT
TRBV28	-	TRBJ2-7	TRBD1	CASHGTVYEQYF	TGTGCCAGCCACGGGACAGTCTACGAGCAGTACTTC
TRBV5-6	-	TRBJ2-1	-	CASSLFAGYNEQFF	TGTGCCAGCAGCTTGTTTGCGGGATACAATGAGCAGTTCTTC
TRBV18	-	TRBJ1-5	-	CASSLSTANSNQPQHF	TGTGCCAGCTCACTTTCGACAGCTAATAGCAATCAGCCCCAGCATTTT
TRBV19	-	TRBJ2-3	-	CASSIGGSDTQYF	TGTGCCAGTAGTATTGGAGGTAGTGATACGCAGTATTTT
TRBV6-5	few	TRBJ1-2	TRBD1	CASSYSHSGQVYGYTF	TGTGCCAGCAGTTACTCGCATTCCGGACAGGTCTATGGCTACACCTTC
TRBV4-1	-	TRBJ2-3	-	CASSQDRGSQVADTQYF	TGCGCCAGCAGCCAAGATAGGGGCTCCCAGGTCGCAGATACGCAGTATTTT
TRBV7-3	-	TRBJ2-2	-	CASSLRTGELFF	TGTGCCAGCAGCCTACGGACCGGGGAGCTGTTTTTT
TRBV10-2	-	TRBJ2-1	-	CASSLGGYGGNEQFF	TGCGCCAGCAGCCTTGGGGGGTATGGGGGGAATGAGCAGTTCTTC
TRBV28	-	TRBJ2-2	TRBD2	CASSLSPSGSTGELFF	TGTGCCAGCAGTTTATCCCCTAGCGGGAGCACCGGGGAGCTGTTTTTT
TRBV9	-	TRBJ1-4	-	CASSVSSSMREKLFF	TGTGCCAGCAGCGTATCTAGCTCCATGCGTGAAAAACTGTTTTTT
TRBV25-1	-	TRBJ1-2	TRBD1	CASSAHRGGQFYGYTF	TGTGCCAGCAGTGCCCATCGTGGGGGACAGTTCTATGGCTACACCTTC
TRBV5-6	-	TRBJ1-3	TRBD1	CASSLRGLGSGNTIYF	TGTGCCAGCAGCCTGAGGGGGCTCGGGTCTGGAAACACCATATATTTT
TRBV10-3	-	TRBJ2-1	TRBD2	CAISTSGAYNEQFF	TGTGCCATCAGCACTAGCGGAGCCTACAATGAGCAGTTCTTC